This passage covers 16 T cell receptor beta chains from one sample sequenced in a study of high-grade serous ovarian cancer treatment subgroups. Using immunoSEQ multiplex PCR, the repertoire was profiled, and TCRdb retains in-frame clones only, with some absent. This sample has roughly 18,000 clones, with roughly 75% found just once. Tumor samples were taken before definitive surgery or chemotherapy. Source material: tumor tissue. The receptors were sampled from a human donor with high-grade serous ovarian cancer.

This clone came up once. The rearrangement joins TRBV4-3 to TRBJ2-6; D is possibly TRBD2 (5 bases). V lost 1 base, J lost 2 bases, and 18 bases lay in between. Germline lookup yields CDR1 LGHNA and CDR2 YSLEER. This CDR3 spans 19 amino acids. The CDR3 DNA reads as TGCGCCAGCAGCCAAGTAGGATTTCGGGGAGAGGCTGGGGCCAACGTCCTGACTTTC. This sequence encodes CASSQVGFRGEAGANVLTF.

This sequence joins TRBV27 and TRBJ1-5; D remains ambiguous. V was pared by 3 bases and J by 6 bases, with 9 bases between. CDR3 size: 13 residues. Germline V gene lookup returns CDR1 MNHEY and CDR2 SMNVEV (reference sequence). For the CDR3, the DNA is TGTGCCAGCAGTTTCGGAGGGATTCAGCCCCAGCATTTT. Translation: CASSFGGIQPQHF.

This chain connects TRBV18 to TRBJ2-3; D may be TRBD2 (5 bases). V lost 0 bases and J 4 bases, leaving 11 bases between the germline ends. The germline V gene has CDR1 KGHSH and CDR2 LQKENI. The CDR3 length is 15 residues. CDR3 bases: TGTGCCAGCTCACCACCGAGCGGCAGCCCAGATACGCAGTATTTT. This sequence encodes CASSPPSGSPDTQYF.

The genes are TRBV6-5 and TRBJ1-4; D is possibly TRBD1 (6 bases). Trimming removed 6 bases from V and 6 bases from J, with 17 bases in between. Germline assignment: CDR1 MNHEY and CDR2 SVGAGI. CDR3 length equals 15 residues. CDR3 sequence: CASSRGQTGHEKLFF. As DNA, the CDR3 is TGTGCCAGCAGCCGTGGACAGACGGGGCATGAAAAACTGTTTTTT.

This clone was counted between two and nine times. This chain joins TRBV7-9 and TRBJ1-5, with D perhaps matching TRBD1 (5 bases). Per the germline V gene, CDR1 is SEHNR and CDR2 is FQNEAQ (reference sequence). The V gene lost 5 bases and the J gene lost 0 bases, with 8 bases spanning the gap. The CDR3 totals 14 residues. The CDR3 loop reads CASSPRGSNQPQHF. CDR3 nucleotides: TGTGCCAGCAGCCCTAGGGGTAGCAATCAGCCCCAGCATTTT.

The DNA for the CDR3 is TGTGCCAGCAGCTTGGACACCCGATACGAGCAGTACTTC. It is translated as CASSLDTRYEQYF. The chain uses TRBV7-9 and TRBJ2-7, with D possibly TRBD1 on 5 matching bases. This CDR3 has 13 amino acids. V lost 3 bases and J lost 4, with 10 bases in between. The germline V gene encodes CDR1 SEHNR and CDR2 FQNEAQ (reference sequence).

This rearrangement joins TRBV30 to TRBJ2-4; the match to TRBD2 covers 9 bases. The germline CDR1 and CDR2 sequences are GTSNPN and SVGIG (reference sequence). The CDR3 contains 12 residues. V gave up 6 bases and J gave up 5 bases; unmatched junction bases: 2. The CDR3 DNA follows: TGTGCCTGTCGGACTAGCGAAAACATTCAGTACTTC. This gives the protein CACRTSENIQYF.

The chain links TRBV4-1 to TRBJ1-2; D may be TRBD1 (5 bases). CDR3 length: 11 residues. Trimming cost V 8 bases and J 6 bases, with 10 bases left between them. Per the germline V gene, CDR1 is MGHRA and CDR2 is YSYEKL. CDR3 nucleotide sequence: TGCGCCAGCGGCCCGGGGCATGGCTACACCTTC. Translation: CASGPGHGYTF.

This clone has only a few counts. The chain is built from TRBV2 and TRBJ1-4; 10 bases match TRBD1. The CDR3 has 14 amino acids. Germline trimming cut 3 bases from V and 6 bases from J; bases unmatched to any gene: 1. The germline gives CDR1 SNHLY, CDR2 FYNNEI. CDR3 residues: CASSETGGDEKLFF. Here the CDR3 DNA reads TGTGCCAGCAGTGAGACAGGGGGCGATGAAAAACTGTTTTTT. Using reference TRBV2 and TRBJ1-4 for the parts outside the CDR3, the full variable domain is EPEVTQTPSHQVTQMGQEVILRCVPISNHLYFYWYRQILGQKVEFLVSFYNNEISEKSEIFDDQFSVERPDGSNFTLKIRSTKLEDSAMYFCASSETGGDEKLFFGSGTQLSVL.

V gene TRBV18 combines with J gene TRBJ1-5; D unclear. The CDR3 sequence is 14 residues long. The V end lost 5 bases, the J end lost 0 bases, and 8 bases lay between the germline ends. The germline CDR1 and CDR2 sequences are KGHSH and LQKENI. The DNA of the CDR3 is TGTGCCAGCTCAGGCGAATATAGCAATCAGCCCCAGCATTTT. This codes for CASSGEYSNQPQHF.

This rearrangement joins TRBV29-1 to TRBJ2-1; the D call may be TRBD1 or TRBD2 (5 bases each). Trimming stripped 3 bases from V and 9 bases from J, with 15 bases between. The CDR3 sequence is 13 residues long. Germline values: CDR1 SQVTM, CDR2 ANQGSEA. CDR3 in DNA: TGCAGCGTTGACAGGTGGGACCTGGGTGAGCAGTTCTTC. Amino acids: CSVDRWDLGEQFF.

The V call is TRBV30, the J call TRBJ2-5, with D hard to call. Matching the DNA end better, TRBJ2-7 makes the J call doubtful. CDR3 length equals 12 residues. Germline V lookup: CDR1 GTSNPN, CDR2 SVGIG (reference sequence). CDR3 bases: TGTGCCTGGAGTACTCCCCTGGGCGAGCAGTACTTC. Its protein is CAWSTPLGEQYF.

This clone was seen more than once but under ten times. The rearrangement uses TRBV18 and TRBJ1-5, with D uncertain. CDR1 and CDR2 from the germline V gene are KGHSH and LQKENI. The CDR3 runs 14 residues. V lost 3 bases to trimming and J lost 1 base, with 7 bases between them. CDR3 nucleotides: TGTGCCAGCTCACCTTCCTCGAGCAATCAGCCCCAGCATTTT. Translation gives CASSPSSSNQPQHF.

The count of this clone is one. The chain employs TRBV5-1 and TRBJ2-1; tentatively, D is TRBD1 (5 bases). CDR1 and CDR2 from the germline V gene are SGHRS and YFSETQ. The CDR3 length is 14 residues. Trimming shortened V by 2 bases and J by 7 bases, and 13 bases separated the two germline ends. The CDR3 sequence is CASSFVTASNEQFF. CDR3 in DNA: TGCGCCAGCAGCTTTGTGACAGCTAGTAATGAGCAGTTCTTC.

V gene TRBV28 combines with J gene TRBJ1-1; TRBD1 matches 10 bases. This CDR3 has 17 amino acids. Germline trimming cut 6 bases from V and 1 base from J; bases unmatched to any gene: 11. Germline V gene lookup returns CDR1 MDHEN and CDR2 SYDVKM. In DNA, the CDR3 is TGTGCCAGCAGGCCTCCGGGACAGGGGAAATGGAACACTGAAGCTTTCTTT. This encodes CASRPPGQGKWNTEAFF. Based on the CDR3 plus reference TRBV28 and TRBJ1-1, the full variable domain is DVKVTQSSRYLVKRTGEKVFLECVQDMDHENMFWYRQDPGLGLRLIYFSYDVKMKEKGDIPEGYSVSREKKERFSLILESASTNQTSMYLCASRPPGQGKWNTEAFFGQGTRLTVV.

V gene TRBV18 combines with J gene TRBJ2-1, with a possible D match to TRBD2 (5 bases). The germline CDR1 and CDR2 sequences are KGHSH and LQKENI. The V end was cut by 1 base, the J end by 10 bases, with 11 bases between. The CDR3 has 13 amino acids. Here the CDR3 DNA reads TGTGCCAGCTCACCACGACCAACGGGGGAGCAGTTCTTC. Encoded protein: CASSPRPTGEQFF.